This T cell receptor (beta chain) was retrieved from a study of PD-L1 blockade in urothelial cancer. Overall study context: Patients previously received 0 to 3 chemotherapy regimens. T cells were recovered from blood samples at a median of 141,255. Analysis of blood occurred 3 weeks (second dose) and 6 weeks after treatment start.

Clones were read by immunoSEQ multiplex PCR, and TCRdb kept only the in-frame ones, dropping some. The sample lists roughly 28,000 clones; approximately 81% were seen once. Specified time point: peripheral blood 6 weeks after treatment start. Per the germline V gene, CDR1 is SGHDN and CDR2 is FVKESK. V was pared by 0 bases and J by 12 bases, with 4 bases of the junction left unmatched. CDR3 length: 13 amino acids. The receptor was isolated from a man between 65 and 85 years old with urothelial cancer. The sample was PBMCs, taken around atezolizumab (anti-PD-L1) treatment. The V and J genes are TRBV14 and TRBJ2-1; TRBD2 aligns across 8 bases. The CDR3 spells CASSQDRGLGQFF. CDR3 nucleotides: TGTGCCAGCAGCCAAGACCGGGGACTAGGGCAGTTCTTC.